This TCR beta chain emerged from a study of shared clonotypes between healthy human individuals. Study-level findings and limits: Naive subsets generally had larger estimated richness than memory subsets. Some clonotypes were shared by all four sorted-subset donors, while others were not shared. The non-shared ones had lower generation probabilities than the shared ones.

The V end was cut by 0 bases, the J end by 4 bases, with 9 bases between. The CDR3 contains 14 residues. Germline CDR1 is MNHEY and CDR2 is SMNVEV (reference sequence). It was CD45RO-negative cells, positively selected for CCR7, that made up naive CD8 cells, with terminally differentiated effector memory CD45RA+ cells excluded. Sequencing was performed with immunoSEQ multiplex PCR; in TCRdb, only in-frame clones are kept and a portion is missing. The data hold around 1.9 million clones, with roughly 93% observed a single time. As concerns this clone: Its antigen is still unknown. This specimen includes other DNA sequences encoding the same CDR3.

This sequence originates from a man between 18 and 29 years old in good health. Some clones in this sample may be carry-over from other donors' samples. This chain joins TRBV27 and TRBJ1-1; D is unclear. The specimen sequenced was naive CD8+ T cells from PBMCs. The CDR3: CASSLSQGSTEAFF. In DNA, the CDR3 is TGTGCCAGCAGTTTATCCCAAGGGAGCACTGAAGCTTTCTTT.